These T cell receptor beta chains were read from a single sample in a study of identical twins. TCRdb re-derived calls from the 5' RACE reads in MiXCR, one entry per CDR3 protein. The repertoire consists of 450,000 to 650,000 distinct CDR3 sequences, with 7.5% to 10% occurring once and the leading ten covering under 3%. Another study also made use of these data, one on yellow fever vaccine responses in identical twins.

The sample taken for sequencing was PBMCs. These receptors originate from a woman under 30 in good health. Both conserved end residues are part of each CDR3. The order of the fields is D gene, clone size, V gene, J gene, CDR3 DNA, CDR3 protein. The D gene is left open where the match is weak. Size tells how often a clone was seen (once, few, many) or the class of an expanded clone, and some rows leave it out.

d_gene: NA
abundance: many
v_gene: TRBV27
j_gene: TRBJ1-1
CDR3nt: TGTGCCAGCAGTTTATTGGGATCTGGGCGCACTGAAGCTTTCTTT
CDR3aa: CASSLLGSGRTEAFF

d_gene: NA
abundance: few
v_gene: TRBV15
j_gene: TRBJ2-7
CDR3nt: TGTGCCACCAGCAGAGGATCCGGGGTTACCTACGAGCAGTACTTC
CDR3aa: CATSRGSGVTYEQYF

d_gene: NA
abundance: many
v_gene: TRBV6-6
j_gene: TRBJ2-7
CDR3nt: TGTGCCAGCAGTTACTCTTTCTTCGACGAGCAGTACTTC
CDR3aa: CASSYSFFDEQYF

d_gene: TRBD2
abundance: many
v_gene: TRBV7-2
j_gene: TRBJ2-1
CDR3nt: TGTGCCAGCAGCTTAGTTGCGGGAGAAGGGCAGTTCTTC
CDR3aa: CASSLVAGEGQFF

d_gene: NA
abundance: few
v_gene: TRBV7-2
j_gene: TRBJ2-3
CDR3nt: TGTGCCAGCAGCTTTGGGGGGGGCGCGGGCACAGATACGCAGTATTTT
CDR3aa: CASSFGGGAGTDTQYF

d_gene: NA
abundance: few
v_gene: TRBV12-3/TRBV12-4
j_gene: TRBJ2-1
CDR3nt: TGTGCCAGCAGTCCCGGACAACTAGGGGATGAGCAGTTCTTC
CDR3aa: CASSPGQLGDEQFF

d_gene: TRBD2
abundance: few
v_gene: TRBV20-1
j_gene: TRBJ2-3
CDR3nt: TGCAGTGCCGGTACTAGCGACAGCACAGATACGCAGTATTTT
CDR3aa: CSAGTSDSTDTQYF

d_gene: TRBD1
abundance: NA
v_gene: TRBV25-1
j_gene: TRBJ2-7
CDR3nt: TGTGCCAGCAGTGAAACCCGGACAGGGGACGAGCAGTACTTC
CDR3aa: CASSETRTGDEQYF

d_gene: NA
abundance: NA
v_gene: TRBV10-3
j_gene: TRBJ2-7
CDR3nt: TGTGCCATCAGTGTTTCACTTACGATGCAGTACTTC
CDR3aa: CAISVSLTMQYF

d_gene: NA
abundance: many
v_gene: TRBV5-6
j_gene: TRBJ1-2
CDR3nt: TGTGCCAGCAGCTTGGCCGATCTTGGGTTTTATGGCTACACCTTC
CDR3aa: CASSLADLGFYGYTF

d_gene: NA
abundance: few
v_gene: TRBV21-1
j_gene: TRBJ2-5
CDR3nt: TGTGCCAGCAGCAAAGAGGCTAGCGGGGGTCCTCAAGAGACCCAGTACTTC
CDR3aa: CASSKEASGGPQETQYF

d_gene: NA
abundance: few
v_gene: TRBV6-5
j_gene: TRBJ2-5
CDR3nt: TGTGCCAGCAGTTACCTAACCGGGGAGACCCAGTACTTC
CDR3aa: CASSYLTGETQYF